The next 26 T cell receptor beta chains were all read from a single sample in a study of Ad26.COV2.S vaccination and SARS-CoV-2 variants. The treatment denotes: some 19 received Ad26.COV2.S at low or high dose, single or two shots; about 5 received placebo; per-sample allocation not given. Vaccine and placebo recipients were sampled on day 63 after the first injection. Method: immunoSEQ multiplex PCR; TCRdb's copy keeps in-frame clones and lacks some. Of some 410,000 clones listed, about nine tenths are singletons. The starting material was peripheral blood, obtained in a trial of Ad26.COV2.S vaccine versus placebo. The receptors shown here come from a person aged 18 to 59 who received the Ad26.COV2.S COVID-19 vaccine or a placebo.

V gene TRBV6-5 combines with J gene TRBJ2-5; 7 bases align to TRBD2. V lost 8 bases and J lost 3; bases outside the gene matches: 6. From germline, CDR1 is MNHEY and CDR2 SVGAGI. This CDR3 has 13 amino acids. CDR3 residues: CASEQAGKETQYF. CDR3 DNA: TGTGCCAGCGAACAAGCGGGGAAAGAGACCCAGTACTTC.

The CDR3 bases are TGTGCCAGCAGCTGGGGCCCAGCAGGGGATTCACCCCTCCACTTT. It specifies CASSWGPAGDSPLHF. This chain joins TRBV9 and TRBJ1-6, with D possibly TRBD1 on 6 matching bases. The CDR3 contains 15 residues. The V end was cut by 4 bases, the J end by 8 bases, with 16 bases between. CDR1 SGDLS and CDR2 YYNGEE come from the germline V gene.

The rearrangement uses TRBV5-4 and TRBJ1-2, with a weak D call TRBD1 (5 bases). The CDR3 contains 14 residues. Trimming took off 0 bases at V and 2 bases at J, with 8 bases between the two ends. Germline CDR1 is SGHNT and CDR2 is YYREEE (reference sequence). CDR3 coding DNA: TGTGCCAGCAGCTTGGAAGACAGAAACTATGGCTACACCTTC. Translated: CASSLEDRNYGYTF. The variable domain in full, completed from reference TRBV5-4 and TRBJ1-2, reads ETGVTQSPTHLIKTRGQQVTLRCSSQSGHNTVSWYQQALGQGPQFIFQYYREEENGRGNFPPRFSGLQFPNYSSELNVNALELDDSALYLCASSLEDRNYGYTFGSGTRLTVV.

The gene calls are TRBV18 and TRBJ1-5; tentative D call: TRBD1 (5 bases). Trimming shortened V by 2 bases and J by 6 bases, and 14 bases separated the two germline ends. Germline V gene lookup returns CDR1 KGHSH and CDR2 LQKENI. CDR3 length equals 15 residues. CDR3 protein: CASSPSGQLGQPQHF. DNA for the CDR3: TGTGCCAGCTCACCATCGGGGCAGCTGGGTCAGCCCCAGCATTTT.

The gene calls are TRBV6-1 and TRBJ2-7; possibly TRBD1 for D (5 bases). The length of the CDR3 is 16 residues. V dropped 3 bases and J dropped 2 bases, with 17 bases sitting between them. The germline gives CDR1 MNHNS, CDR2 SASEGT. CDR3 amino acids: CASSDTYRQPTYEQYF. The DNA for the CDR3 is TGTGCCAGCAGTGACACCTATAGACAGCCTACCTACGAGCAGTACTTC.

This sequence joins TRBV7-9 and TRBJ1-6; D unclear. Germline assignment: CDR1 SEHNR and CDR2 FQNEAQ (reference sequence). Trimming took off 0 bases at V and 7 bases at J, with 7 bases between the two ends. The CDR3 sequence is 14 residues long. The CDR3 nucleotides read TGTGCCAGCAGCTTAGCAGGGTGGAATTCACCCCTCCACTTT. This encodes CASSLAGWNSPLHF.

In this sample, this clone turned up a few times. The chain combines TRBV2 with TRBJ2-7, with D hard to call. CDR3 length equals 13 residues. Germline V gives CDR1 SNHLY, CDR2 FYNNEI. Trimming cost V 6 bases and J 4 bases, with 13 bases left between them. The CDR3 spells CASRPPALYEQYF. The CDR3 DNA reads TGTGCCAGCAGGCCCCCCGCCCTGTACGAGCAGTACTTC. Variable domain in full (rest from reference TRBV2 and TRBJ2-7): EPEVTQTPSHQVTQMGQEVILRCVPISNHLYFYWYRQILGQKVEFLVSFYNNEISEKSEIFDDQFSVERPDGSNFTLKIRSTKLEDSAMYFCASRPPALYEQYFGPGTRLTVT.

The chain employs TRBV5-1 and TRBJ1-2; the match to TRBD1 covers 7 bases. V lost 5 bases, J lost 4 bases, and 8 bases stayed unmatched. This CDR3 is 14 amino acids long. Germline CDR1 is SGHRS and CDR2 is YFSETQ. The CDR3 sequence is CASRSPTGSYGYTF. CDR3 in DNA: TGCGCCAGCAGGAGCCCGACAGGGTCCTATGGCTACACCTTC.

This chain joins TRBV30 and TRBJ2-1; 9 nucleotides match TRBD2. Germline CDR1 is GTSNPN and CDR2 is SVGIG (reference sequence). The junction had 4 bases not matched to a gene; V was cut back by 3 bases and J by 4 bases. The CDR3 is 14 residues long. CDR3 nucleotide sequence: TGTGCCTGGAGGGCGGGGGGGACATACAATGAGCAGTTCTTC. Its protein is CAWRAGGTYNEQFF.

V and J are TRBV5-1 and TRBJ1-1, with D hard to call. The CDR3 covers 15 residues. Germline V gene lookup returns CDR1 SGHRS and CDR2 YFSETQ. V was clipped by 0 bases and J by 1 base, with 10 bases between them. In DNA form, the CDR3 reads TGCGCCAGCAGCTTGGGAGGGAACCCGAACACTGAAGCTTTCTTT. This codes for CASSLGGNPNTEAFF. Drawing the rest from reference TRBV5-1 and TRBJ1-1, the complete variable domain is KAGVTQTPRYLIKTRGQQVTLSCSPISGHRSVSWYQQTPGQGLQFLFEYFSETQRNKGNFPGRFSGRQFSNSRSEMNVSTLELGDSALYLCASSLGGNPNTEAFFGQGTRLTVV.

The chain employs TRBV27 and TRBJ2-2; 7 nucleotides line up with TRBD1. The germline CDR1 and CDR2 sequences are MNHEY and SMNVEV (reference sequence). The trim removed 6 bases at V and 0 bases at J, leaving 7 bases unmatched. CDR3 length: 16 amino acids. The CDR3 DNA reads TGTGCCAGCAGAAAGGCCACAGGGGCGAACACCGGGGAGCTGTTTTTT. This gives the protein CASRKATGANTGELFF.

This rearrangement joins TRBV5-5 to TRBJ1-2, with TRBD1 matching over 9 bases. The CDR3 contains 15 residues. With 2 bases clipped from V and 4 bases from J, the junction kept 6 bases outside the gene matches. Germline CDR1 is SGHKS and CDR2 is YYEKEE (reference sequence). The CDR3 protein is CASSLIGTGSYGYTF. The CDR3 DNA reads as TGTGCCAGCAGCTTAATTGGGACAGGGAGCTATGGCTACACCTTC.

This chain joins TRBV27 and TRBJ1-2, with D perhaps TRBD1 (5 bases). V was shortened by 4 bases and J by 5 bases, with 8 bases between the two germline ends. Germline V gene sequence: CDR1 MNHEY, CDR2 SMNVEV (reference sequence). The CDR3 is 12 residues long. The CDR3 region is CASSSGPYGYTF. CDR3 DNA sequence: TGTGCCAGCAGTTCGGGACCTTATGGCTACACCTTC.

The chain links TRBV27 to TRBJ1-1, with D perhaps matching TRBD1 (5 bases). Germline assignment: CDR1 MNHEY and CDR2 SMNVEV (reference sequence). Trimming took off 5 bases at V and 5 bases at J, with 15 bases between the two ends. This CDR3 contains 14 residues. CDR3 DNA: TGTGCCAGCAGTCTCGATCGAAGGGGTACTGAAGCTTTCTTT. Its protein product is CASSLDRRGTEAFF.

This chain links TRBV7-2 with TRBJ2-7, with 8 nucleotides matching TRBD2. The CDR3 is made up of 17 amino acids. In germline, CDR1 is SGHTA, CDR2 FQGNSA. V lost 5 bases to trimming and J lost 1 base; unmatched junction nucleotides: 13. This CDR3 reads CASSLTSGTYLSYEQYF. The DNA of the CDR3 is TGTGCCAGCAGCCTTACTAGCGGAACATACTTATCCTACGAGCAGTACTTC.

This clone was observed a few times. The chain is built from TRBV19 and TRBJ1-1, with D tentatively TRBD1 (5 bases). CDR1 is LNHDA and CDR2 is SQIVND in the germline V gene (reference sequence). V was shortened by 5 bases and J by 1 base, with 11 bases between the two germline ends. The CDR3 contains 14 residues. CDR3 in DNA: TGTGCCAGTAGTCCGGGGGGAAGGAACACTGAAGCTTTCTTT. This codes for CASSPGGRNTEAFF.

V is TRBV6-5 and J is TRBJ2-7, with a possible D match to TRBD1 (5 bases). The CDR3 loop spans 16 amino acids. The germline CDR1 and CDR2 sequences are MNHEY and SVGAGI. With 2 bases removed from V and 0 bases from J, the gap between germline ends came to 14 bases. The CDR3 reads CASSYDWQGSSYEQYF. The CDR3 bases are TGTGCCAGCAGTTACGATTGGCAGGGAAGCTCCTACGAGCAGTACTTC.

V is TRBV19 and J is TRBJ1-4; 7 bases are shared with TRBD1. Germline-derived CDR1 and CDR2 are LNHDA and SQIVND (reference sequence). The CDR3 loop spans 12 amino acids. V gave up 6 bases and J gave up 7 bases; unmatched junction bases: 2. For the CDR3, the DNA is TGTGCCAGTAGACAGGGGTTTGAAAAACTGTTTTTT. Its protein is CASRQGFEKLFF.

CDR3 loop: CATSREIQGDEQYF. The CDR3 region has the DNA TGTGCCACCAGCAGAGAAATTCAGGGAGACGAGCAGTACTTC. The chain uses TRBV15 and TRBJ2-7; either TRBD1 or TRBD2 may supply D (5 bases each). The CDR3 length is 14 residues. CDR1 LNHNV and CDR2 YYDKDF come from the germline V gene (reference sequence). Trimming removed 0 bases at V and 5 bases at J, with 11 bases between.

The gene calls are TRBV9 and TRBJ2-7; 7 nucleotides align to TRBD1. The V and J ends lost 0 bases and 2 bases, in that order; junction bases with no gene match: 5. There are 15 residues in the CDR3. Germline loops: CDR1 SGDLS, CDR2 YYNGEE. The CDR3 here is CASSVEGQTTYEQYF. CDR3 coding DNA: TGTGCCAGCAGCGTAGAGGGACAGACAACCTACGAGCAGTACTTC.

As for this clone: At the DNA level, this CDR3 is encoded by other sequences in the same sample as well. The chain links TRBV7-9 to TRBJ1-1; no firm D call. The V end was cut by 1 base, the J end by 0 bases, with 6 bases between. The CDR3 sequence is 14 residues long. Germline V lookup: CDR1 SEHNR, CDR2 FQNEAQ (reference sequence). CDR3 amino acids: CASSLGQMNTEAFF. CDR3 nucleotides: TGTGCCAGCAGCTTAGGGCAGATGAACACTGAAGCTTTCTTT.

CDR3 in DNA: TGTGCCAGCAGCTGGGACAAACTGTCGGAAGCTTTCTTT. Translated: CASSWDKLSEAFF. The chain is built from TRBV11-2 and TRBJ1-1; a weak D match, TRBD1 (6 bases). Trimming stripped 4 bases from V and 8 bases from J, with 14 bases between. The germline V gene encodes CDR1 SGHAT and CDR2 FQNNGV. The CDR3 consists of 13 residues.

This clone showed up just once. The chain has TRBV10-2 and TRBJ2-7; TRBD1 matches at 9 bases. Unmatched junction bases numbered 4, after V lost 6 bases and J lost 4 bases. Germline V CDR1 and CDR2: WSHSY, SAAADI. The CDR3 is made up of 13 amino acids. This chain's CDR3 is CASRPGQGYEQYF. The CDR3 DNA reads TGCGCCAGCAGGCCGGGACAGGGTTACGAGCAGTACTTC.

The V call is TRBV5-1, the J call TRBJ1-4; D gene uncertain. The CDR3 has 13 amino acids. V was clipped by 4 bases and J by 8 bases, with 12 bases between them. Germline values: CDR1 SGHRS, CDR2 YFSETQ. The CDR3: CASSPSFDEKLFF. The CDR3 DNA reads as TGCGCCAGCAGCCCCAGTTTCGACGAAAAACTGTTTTTT.

CDR3 nucleotide sequence: TGCGCCAGCAGCCAAGATAAGGGGCTCACTGGAAACACCATATATTTT. It encodes CASSQDKGLTGNTIYF. This chain connects TRBV4-3 to TRBJ1-3, with D perhaps matching TRBD1 (5 bases). V lost 0 bases and J lost 2, with 11 bases in between. CDR3 length: 16 amino acids. In germline, CDR1 is LGHNA, CDR2 YSLEER.

This chain connects TRBV3-1 (or the pseudogene TRBV3-2) to TRBJ1-2, with a weak D call TRBD1 (6 bases). Germline lookup yields CDR1 LGHDT and CDR2 YNNKEL (reference sequence). The V gene lost 2 bases and the J gene lost 4 bases, with 20 bases spanning the gap. The CDR3 covers 17 residues. CDR3 residues: CASSQLFSGGRSYGYTF. CDR3 bases: TGTGCCAGCAGCCAACTGTTTAGCGGGGGGCGTAGCTATGGCTACACCTTC.